This T cell receptor (beta chain) originates from a study of T cell repertoires in cytomegalovirus infection. Study-level information: Use of recently identified HLA-C-restricted and well-studied HLA-B-restricted CMV epitopes was part of the study. CMV infection plus the matching HLA type was flagged by public TCR beta signatures. Regarding the study as a whole: HLA-C-restricted, CMV-specific TCR beta clonotypes were dominant ex vivo. Cumulative public TCR beta family frequency identified CMV carriers with the relevant HLA.

In the case of this clonotype: Antigen unknown.

MiXCR, run by TCRdb on the reads, gives a single entry per CDR3 protein. The data hold fewer than 950,000 distinct CDR3 sequences, with approximately 30% observed a single time. The TCR comes from a human donor in good health (CMV status not recorded). Some clones in this sample may be carry-over from other donors' samples. This material consisted of cultured CD8+ T cells from PBMCs, taken from culture after CMV antigen stimulation.

CDR3 bases: TGTGCCAGCAGCCTCGGACTAGCCCTAGACCCTACTCAAGAGACCCAGTACTTC. This gives the protein CASSLGLALDPTQETQYF. V gene TRBV7-4 combines with J gene TRBJ2-5; the match to TRBD2 covers 8 bases. The germline CDR1 and CDR2 sequences are SGHVT and SQSDAQ. Trimming at V came to 5 bases and at J to 2 bases, leaving 16 bases not matched to a gene. This CDR3 contains 18 residues.